The clone carrying this T cell receptor (beta chain) was recorded a few times. The sample comes from a study of T-cell memory formation after mild COVID-19. TCRdb recomputed calls from the 5' RACE reads with MiXCR, one row per CDR3 protein. This repertoire shows more than 400,000 distinct CDR3 sequences, roughly 18% found once; its top ten account for roughly an eighth. The CDR3 length is 17 residues. Germline lookup yields CDR1 SGHTA and CDR2 FQGNSA. V was trimmed by 4 bases and J by 1 base, leaving 19 bases between them. This TCR was sampled from an adult woman who had mild COVID-19 (a few samples of this study predate the infection). Cell type and time point are not known. This rearrangement joins TRBV7-2 to TRBJ1-1, with unresolved D. Sample: PBMCs or a T cell subset sorted from them (not recorded which). The CDR3 loop reads CASSSGGKVGKNTEAFF. The CDR3 nucleotides read TGTGCCAGCAGCTCGGGAGGGAAGGTAGGGAAGAACACTGAAGCTTTCTTT.